This paragraph reports one TCR beta chain. The data derive from a study of blood T cells in healthy people across ages. The CDR3 is made up of 13 amino acids. Looked up from germline, CDR1 is SGHAT and CDR2 is FQDESV (reference sequence). V shed 3 bases and J shed 4 bases, with 8 bases lying between them. With a J-beta primer mix and a sample-barcoded 5' primer, a second PCR ran about 6 to 11 cycles. Through a template-switch adaptor with 12 random nucleotides, each cDNA molecule received a tag. TCRdb reprocessed the 5' RACE reads with MiXCR, giving one entry per CDR3 protein. The sample lists hundreds of thousands of distinct CDR3 sequences; about 27% were seen once. The data also belong to a second study, concerning T cells of mothers and their children.

Sequenced input: blood. V usage is TRBV11-1 and J usage is TRBJ2-3; no definite D call. The source of this sequence is a boy aged 2 to 9 in good health. This chain's CDR3 is CASSFYGADTQYF. The CDR3 region has the DNA TGTGCCAGCAGCTTCTACGGCGCAGATACGCAGTATTTT.